This T cell receptor (beta chain) was retrieved from a study of T cell repertoires in cytomegalovirus infection. Study information: An indication of both CMV infection and matching HLA type came from public TCR beta signatures. Study observations and caveats: Cumulative public TCR beta family frequency identified CMV carriers with the relevant HLA. CMV-specific TCR beta clonotypes restricted by HLA-C dominated the ex vivo response.

MiXCR was run by TCRdb on the reads, yielding one entry per CDR3 protein. Of under 850,000 distinct CDR3 sequences in the sample, approximately 34% were seen once. The CDR3 consists of 18 residues. Deletions cut 2 bases from V and 6 bases from J, with 23 bases between. Germline assignment: CDR1 MDHEN and CDR2 SYDVKM. This clonotype was counted a single time. What it binds is not known. Sequencing used PBMCs. The chain couples TRBV28 to TRBJ2-1; D gene ambiguous. The sequence derives from a human donor in good health (CMV status not recorded). Some clones in this sample may be carry-over from other donors' samples. Written as DNA, the CDR3 is TGTGCCAGCAGTTTAGTAATAGCCATCGGTGGGTGGAGCAATGAGCAGTTCTTC. Its translation is CASSLVIAIGGWSNEQFF.